What follows describes a single TCR beta chain. The CDR3 has 14 amino acids. The V gene lost 2 bases and the J gene lost 3 bases, with 10 bases spanning the gap. From germline, CDR1 is SGHDT and CDR2 YYEEEE. A 5'RACE reaction primed in the constant segment made cDNA libraries of TCR alpha and TCR beta, and these carried sample barcodes and UMIs. Each CDR3 protein gets one entry after TCRdb re-called the 5' RACE reads with MiXCR. There are almost 350,000 distinct CDR3 sequences in the sample; around a fifth occur only once, and around 20% lies in the top ten. This entry comes from a study of T-cell memory formation after mild COVID-19. Overall study context: TCR clusters were mostly confined to one donor each.

Specimen: PBMCs or a T cell subset sorted from them (not recorded which). This TCR derives from a man aged 18 to 30 who had mild COVID-19 (a few samples of this study predate the infection). Cell type and time point are not known. The J gene is TRBJ2-3, the V gene TRBV5-6; D not resolved. Here the CDR3 reads CASSLSVRTDTQYF. The DNA of the CDR3 is TGTGCCAGCAGCTTAAGCGTAAGGACAGATACGCAGTATTTT. The full variable domain, with the rest looked up from reference TRBV5-6 and TRBJ2-3, is DAGVTQSPTHLIKTRGQQVTLRCSPKSGHDTVSWYQQALGQGPQFIFQYYEEEERQRGNFPDRFSGHQFPNYSSELNVNALLLGDSALYLCASSLSVRTDTQYFGPGTRLTVL.